This T cell receptor (beta chain) was identified in a study of CD8 T cells in ankylosing spondylitis. This clonotype was seen at least ten times. What it recognizes is unknown. Germline trimming cut 6 bases from V and 7 bases from J; bases unmatched to any gene: 8. This CDR3 has 15 residues. CDR1 is SGDLS and CDR2 is YYNGEE in the germline V gene. Generation of TCR beta libraries employed quantitative 5'-RACE incorporating molecular barcodes. TCRdb reprocessed the 5' RACE reads via MiXCR and lists one record per CDR3 protein. The sample lists fewer than 30,000 distinct CDR3 sequences, 2% to 3% occurring once. Study results and caveats: Seemingly distinctive of ankylosing spondylitis blood was a TCR beta motif formed by eight highly homologous variants. In ankylosing spondylitis patients, matched synovial fluid reportedly showed significant enrichment of disease-linked clones.

The J gene is TRBJ2-1, the V gene TRBV9, with 12 bases fitting TRBD2. The sample was blood, either unsorted or a sorted T cell fraction (not recorded which). The TCR originated in a female donor with ankylosing spondylitis or in good health (not recorded which). The CDR3 bases are TGTGCCAGCACCAGACTAGCGGGAGTGGGAAATGAGCAGTTCTTC. Residues: CASTRLAGVGNEQFF. The full variable domain, its missing parts supplied by reference TRBV9 and TRBJ2-1, is DSGVTQTPKHLITATGQRVTLRCSPRSGDLSVYWYQQSLDQGLQFLIQYYNGEERAKGNILERFSAQQFPDLHSELNLSSLELGDSALYFCASTRLAGVGNEQFFGPGTRLTVL.